Here is one T cell receptor beta chain with its context. Its specificity is not known. The record originates from a study of Tregs in tolerant kidney transplant recipients. The data were produced by immunoSEQ multiplex PCR, yet TCRdb's version contains in-frame clones alone and is incomplete. The data hold about 81,000 clones, with around nine tenths observed a single time. Regarding the study as a whole: Few patients were studied, so findings need validation in larger groups. Tolerant patients' donor-specific Tregs expanded beyond overall Tregs, suggesting antigen-driven growth. Activated donor B cell expansion appeared to reveal the most relevant donor-specific TCRbeta repertoire.

The J segment lost 5 bases and the V segment lost 5 bases, leaving 5 bases of the junction unmatched. CDR3 size: 14 residues. Germline loops: CDR1 SSHAT, CDR2 FNYEAQ (reference sequence). Related graft donors supplied nonmyeloablative bone marrow transplants, and mixed chimerism was transient. CD4+CD25+CD127- Tregs, CD4+CD25- non-Tregs, CD4 and CD8 cells were sorted. The specimen was CD4+ T cells from blood (PBMCs), collected 24 months after the transplant. The sequence was obtained from a human patient who received a combined kidney and bone marrow transplant. Some T cells may be supplied by the graft donor. This chain uses TRBV7-7 with TRBJ2-3; 9 bases match TRBD1. CDR3 amino acids: CASSPGQGLDTQYF. The CDR3 DNA follows: TGTGCCAGCAGCCCGGGACAGGGTTTAGATACGCAGTATTTT. Supplemented by reference TRBV7-7 and TRBJ2-3, the full variable domain reads GAGVSQSPRYKVTKRGQDVTLRCDPISSHATLYWYQQALGQGPEFLTYFNYEAQPDKSGLPSDRFSAERPEGSISTLTIQRTEQRDSAMYRCASSPGQGLDTQYFGPGTRLTVL.